This T cell receptor beta chain was observed in a study of blood T cell repertoires in COVID-19. The wider study: PBMCs, B-cell-depleted T cells, or T cells provided the cDNA or gDNA that made up the material.

The authors' processing: The assay estimated nucleated cells by amplifying reference gene primers. Libraries were prepared by immunoSEQ multiplex PCR; TCRdb keeps only in-frame clonotypes and omits some of them. V and J calls and clone size are as listed in that table; D and trimming were resolved from the DNA. Among approximately 240,000 clones listed, approximately 79% were seen once. The germline V gene has CDR1 MNHEY and CDR2 SMNVEV (reference sequence). V lost 3 bases and J 2 bases, leaving 4 bases between the germline ends. There are 13 residues in the CDR3. The sequenced sample was peripheral blood. This clonotype originated in a woman in her 40s with active or convalescent COVID-19. The chain joins TRBV27 to TRBJ2-2; no firm D call. The DNA for the CDR3 is TGTGCCAGCAGTTTCCTTAACACCGGGGAGCTGTTTTTT. Its translation: CASSFLNTGELFF.